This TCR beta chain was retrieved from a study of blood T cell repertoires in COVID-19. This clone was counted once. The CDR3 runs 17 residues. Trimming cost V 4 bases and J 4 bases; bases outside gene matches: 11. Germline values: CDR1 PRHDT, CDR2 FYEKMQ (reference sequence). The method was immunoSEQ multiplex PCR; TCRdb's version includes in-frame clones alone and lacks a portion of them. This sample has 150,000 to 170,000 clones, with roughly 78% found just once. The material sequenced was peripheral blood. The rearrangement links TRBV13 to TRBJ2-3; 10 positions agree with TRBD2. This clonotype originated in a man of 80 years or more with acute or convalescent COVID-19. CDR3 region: CASSSRGSGGHADTQYF. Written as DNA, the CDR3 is TGTGCCAGCAGCTCTAGAGGTAGCGGGGGGCATGCAGATACGCAGTATTTT.